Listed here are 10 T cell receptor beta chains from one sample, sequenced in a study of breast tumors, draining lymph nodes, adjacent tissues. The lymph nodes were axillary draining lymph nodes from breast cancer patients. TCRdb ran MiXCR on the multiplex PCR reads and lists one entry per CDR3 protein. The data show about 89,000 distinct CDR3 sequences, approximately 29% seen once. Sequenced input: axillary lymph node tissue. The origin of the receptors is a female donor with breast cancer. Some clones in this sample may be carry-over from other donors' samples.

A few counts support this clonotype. The CDR3 reads CASSEWGVRNEQFF. The CDR3 DNA sequence: TGTGCCAGCAGTGAATGGGGTGTGAGGAATGAGCAGTTCTTC. The chain employs TRBV6-1 and TRBJ2-1; D gene uncertain. Germline loops: CDR1 MNHNS, CDR2 SASEGT. The CDR3 has 14 residues. V lost 2 bases and J lost 7, with 12 bases in between.

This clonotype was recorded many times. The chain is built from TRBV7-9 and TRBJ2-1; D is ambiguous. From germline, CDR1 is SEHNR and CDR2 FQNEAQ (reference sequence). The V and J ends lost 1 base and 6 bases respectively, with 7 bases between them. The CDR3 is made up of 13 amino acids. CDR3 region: CASSLEWANEQFF. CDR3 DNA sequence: TGTGCCAGCAGCTTAGAGTGGGCCAATGAGCAGTTCTTC.

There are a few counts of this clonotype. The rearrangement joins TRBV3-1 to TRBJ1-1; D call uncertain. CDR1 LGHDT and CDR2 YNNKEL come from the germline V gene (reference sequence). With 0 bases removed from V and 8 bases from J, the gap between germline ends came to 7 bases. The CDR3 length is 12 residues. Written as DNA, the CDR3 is TGTGCCAGCAGCCAAGATGTGACAGAAGCTTTCTTT. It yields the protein CASSQDVTEAFF.

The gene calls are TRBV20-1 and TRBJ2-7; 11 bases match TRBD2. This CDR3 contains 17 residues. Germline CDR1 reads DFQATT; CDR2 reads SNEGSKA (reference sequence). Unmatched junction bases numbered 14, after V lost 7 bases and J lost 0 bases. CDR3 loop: CSVVRSSGGPSSYEQYF. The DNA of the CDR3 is TGCAGTGTCGTCCGGTCTAGCGGGGGGCCTAGCTCCTACGAGCAGTACTTC.

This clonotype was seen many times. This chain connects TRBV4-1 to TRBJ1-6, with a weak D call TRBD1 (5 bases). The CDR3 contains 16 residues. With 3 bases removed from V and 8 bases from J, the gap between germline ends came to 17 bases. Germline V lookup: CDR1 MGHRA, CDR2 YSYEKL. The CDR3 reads CASSHLKQAEHSPLHF. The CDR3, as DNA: TGCGCCAGCAGCCATCTCAAACAGGCAGAGCATTCACCCCTCCACTTT.

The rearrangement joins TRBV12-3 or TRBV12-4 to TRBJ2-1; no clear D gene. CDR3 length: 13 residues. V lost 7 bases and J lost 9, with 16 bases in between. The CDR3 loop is CASNRIRNTEQFF. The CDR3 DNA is TGTGCCAGCAACCGTATACGTAACACTGAGCAGTTCTTC.

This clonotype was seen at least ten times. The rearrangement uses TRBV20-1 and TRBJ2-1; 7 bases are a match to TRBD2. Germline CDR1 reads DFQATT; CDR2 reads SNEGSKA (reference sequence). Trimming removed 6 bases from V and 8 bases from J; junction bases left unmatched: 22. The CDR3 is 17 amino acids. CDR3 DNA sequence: TGCAGTGCCAAACCCTCCAAGTGGACTAGTAAGGTCTATGAGCAGTTCTTC. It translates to CSAKPSKWTSKVYEQFF.

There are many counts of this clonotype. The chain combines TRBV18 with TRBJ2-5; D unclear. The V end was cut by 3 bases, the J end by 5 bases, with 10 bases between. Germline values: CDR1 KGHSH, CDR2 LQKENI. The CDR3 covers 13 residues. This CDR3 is CASSPAGRETQYF. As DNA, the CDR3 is TGTGCCAGCTCACCCGCTGGACGTGAGACCCAGTACTTC.

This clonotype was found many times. DNA of the CDR3: TGTGCCAGTAGATCTGGGACTAGCCACAATGAGCAGTTCTTC. Its protein product is CASRSGTSHNEQFF. The J gene is TRBJ2-1, the V gene TRBV19; 9 nucleotides agree with TRBD2. V shed 6 bases, J shed 5 bases, and the junction held 5 bases outside the gene matches. The CDR3 length is 14 residues. Germline CDR1 reads LNHDA; CDR2 reads SQIVND (reference sequence). Looking up the rest from reference TRBV19 and TRBJ2-1 gives the full variable domain: DGGITQSPKYLFRKEGQNVTLSCEQNLNHDAMYWYRQDPGQGLRLIYYSQIVNDFQKGDIAEGYSVSREKKESFPLTVTSAQKNPTAFYLCASRSGTSHNEQFFGPGTRLTVL.

The CDR3 spells CASRLSDYSNQPQHF. CDR3 DNA: TGTGCCAGCAGACTTTCGGACTATAGCAATCAGCCCCAGCATTTT. The V and J genes are TRBV6-5 and TRBJ1-5; no firm D call. The length of the CDR3 is 15 residues. Trimming removed 6 bases from V and 0 bases from J, with 12 bases in between. CDR1 and CDR2 from the germline V gene are MNHEY and SVGAGI.